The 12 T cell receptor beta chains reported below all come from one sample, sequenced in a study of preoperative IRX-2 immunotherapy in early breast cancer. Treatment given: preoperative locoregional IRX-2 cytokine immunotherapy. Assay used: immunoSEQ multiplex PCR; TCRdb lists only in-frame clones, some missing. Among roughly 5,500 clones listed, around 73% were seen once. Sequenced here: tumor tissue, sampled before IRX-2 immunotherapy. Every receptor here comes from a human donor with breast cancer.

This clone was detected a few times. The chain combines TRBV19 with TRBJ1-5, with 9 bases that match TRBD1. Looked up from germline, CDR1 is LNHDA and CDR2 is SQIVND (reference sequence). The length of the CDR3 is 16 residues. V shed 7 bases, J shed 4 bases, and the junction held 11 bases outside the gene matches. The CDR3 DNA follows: TGTGCCAGTACCCTCCGGACAGGGGAGACTAATCAGCCCCAGCATTTT. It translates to CASTLRTGETNQPQHF. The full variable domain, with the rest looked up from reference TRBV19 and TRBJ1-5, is DGGITQSPKYLFRKEGQNVTLSCEQNLNHDAMYWYRQDPGQGLRLIYYSQIVNDFQKGDIAEGYSVSREKKESFPLTVTSAQKNPTAFYLCASTLRTGETNQPQHFGDGTRLSIL.

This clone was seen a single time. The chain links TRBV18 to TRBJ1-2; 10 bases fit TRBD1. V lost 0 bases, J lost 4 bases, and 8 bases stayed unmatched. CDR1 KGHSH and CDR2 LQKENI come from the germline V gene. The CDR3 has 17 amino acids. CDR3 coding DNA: TGTGCCAGCTCACCACCTATGACAGGGGGCGCTGGCTATGGCTACACCTTC. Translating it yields CASSPPMTGGAGYGYTF.

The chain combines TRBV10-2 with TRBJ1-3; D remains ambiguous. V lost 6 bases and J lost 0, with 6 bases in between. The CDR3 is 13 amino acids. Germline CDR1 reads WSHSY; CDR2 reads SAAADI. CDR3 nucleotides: TGCGCCAGCAGACCGACCTCTGGAAACACCATATATTTT. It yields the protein CASRPTSGNTIYF.

CDR3: CASSYSIGGRLNEQFF. CDR3 DNA: TGTGCCAGCAGTTACTCGATCGGCGGGAGGCTAAATGAGCAGTTCTTC. V usage is TRBV6-8 and J usage is TRBJ2-1; 8 bases line up with TRBD2. After removal of 0 bases from V and 7 bases from J, the junction contained 8 bases not matched to a gene. The CDR3 runs to 16 residues. CDR1 MNHGY and CDR2 SAAAGT come from the germline V gene.

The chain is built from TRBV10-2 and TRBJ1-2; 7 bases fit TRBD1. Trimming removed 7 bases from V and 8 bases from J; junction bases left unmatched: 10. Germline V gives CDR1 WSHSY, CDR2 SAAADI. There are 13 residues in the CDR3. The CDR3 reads CASNDRAGLGYTF. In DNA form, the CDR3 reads TGCGCCAGCAATGACAGGGCGGGTCTGGGCTACACCTTC.

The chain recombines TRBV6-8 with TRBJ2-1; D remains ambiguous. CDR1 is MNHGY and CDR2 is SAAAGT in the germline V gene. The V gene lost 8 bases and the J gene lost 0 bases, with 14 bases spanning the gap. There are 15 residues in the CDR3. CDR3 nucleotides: TGTGCCAGCCCGGATGCCCACAGCTCCTACAATGAGCAGTTCTTC. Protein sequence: CASPDAHSSYNEQFF.

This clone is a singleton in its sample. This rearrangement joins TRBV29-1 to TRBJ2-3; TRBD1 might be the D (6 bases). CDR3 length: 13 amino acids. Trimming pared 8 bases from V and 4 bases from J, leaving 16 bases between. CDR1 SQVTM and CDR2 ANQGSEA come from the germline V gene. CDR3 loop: CSLTGQSADTQYF. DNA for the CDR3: TGCAGCTTGACAGGTCAATCAGCAGATACGCAGTATTTT.

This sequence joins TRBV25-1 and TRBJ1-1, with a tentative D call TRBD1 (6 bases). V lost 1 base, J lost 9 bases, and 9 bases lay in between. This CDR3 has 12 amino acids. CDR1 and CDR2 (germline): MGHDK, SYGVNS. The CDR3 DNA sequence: TGTGCCAGCAGTGAATTCGGACAGCAAGCTTTCTTT. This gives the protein CASSEFGQQAFF.

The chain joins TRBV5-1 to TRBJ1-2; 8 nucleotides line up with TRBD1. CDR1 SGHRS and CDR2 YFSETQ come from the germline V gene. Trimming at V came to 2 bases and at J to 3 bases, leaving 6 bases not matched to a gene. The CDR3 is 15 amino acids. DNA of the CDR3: TGCGCCAGCAGCTTTGGGGGGACAGGTGACTATGGCTACACCTTC. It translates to CASSFGGTGDYGYTF.

The CDR3: CASSLGHIAAGELFF. The CDR3 coding sequence is TGTGCCAGCAGCTTGGGACATATCGCAGCCGGGGAGCTGTTTTTT. The chain joins TRBV11-3 to TRBJ2-2; a weak D match, TRBD1 (6 bases). Trimming stripped 3 bases from V and 6 bases from J, with 14 bases between. The CDR3 consists of 15 residues. Germline-derived CDR1 and CDR2 are SGHNT and YENEEA.

The CDR3 nucleotides read TGTGCCAGCAGTTACTCGGGCATCTCTGGAAACACCATATATTTT. This encodes CASSYSGISGNTIYF. The chain uses TRBV6-8 and TRBJ1-3; D is unclear. Trimming took 0 bases from V and 0 from J, leaving 6 bases between them. The germline V gene has CDR1 MNHGY and CDR2 SAAAGT. CDR3 size: 15 residues.

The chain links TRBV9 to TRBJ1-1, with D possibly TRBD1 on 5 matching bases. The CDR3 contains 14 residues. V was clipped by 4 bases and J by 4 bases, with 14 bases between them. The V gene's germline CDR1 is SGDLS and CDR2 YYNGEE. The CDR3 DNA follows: TGTGCCAGCAGCTCCCATGAGGGGAGCACTGAAGCTTTCTTT. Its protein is CASSSHEGSTEAFF.